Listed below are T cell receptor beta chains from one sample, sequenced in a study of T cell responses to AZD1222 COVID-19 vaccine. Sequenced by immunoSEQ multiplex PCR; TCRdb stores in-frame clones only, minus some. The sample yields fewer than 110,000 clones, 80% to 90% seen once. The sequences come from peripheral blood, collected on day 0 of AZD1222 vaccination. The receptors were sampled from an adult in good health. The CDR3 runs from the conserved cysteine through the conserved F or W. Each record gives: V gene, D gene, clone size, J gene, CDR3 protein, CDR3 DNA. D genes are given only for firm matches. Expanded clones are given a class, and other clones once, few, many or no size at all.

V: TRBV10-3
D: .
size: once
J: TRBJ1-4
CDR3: CAISVGDEKLFF
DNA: TGTGCCATCAGTGTAGGGGATGAAAAACTGTTTTTT

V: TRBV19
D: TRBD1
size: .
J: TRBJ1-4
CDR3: CASTPQGANEKLFF
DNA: TGTGCCAGTACCCCACAGGGGGCTAATGAAAAACTGTTTTTT

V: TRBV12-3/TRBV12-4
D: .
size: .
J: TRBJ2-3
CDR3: CASLRDLTDTQYF
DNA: TGTGCCAGCCTCCGGGACCTCACAGATACGCAGTATTTT

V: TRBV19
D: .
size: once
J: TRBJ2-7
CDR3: CASSMRDEQYF
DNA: TGTGCCAGTAGTATGAGGGACGAGCAGTACTTC

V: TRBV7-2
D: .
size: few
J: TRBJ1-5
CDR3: CASSLRGNQPQHF
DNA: TGTGCCAGCAGCTTAAGGGGAAATCAGCCCCAGCATTTT

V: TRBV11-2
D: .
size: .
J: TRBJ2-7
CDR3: CASSLMSYEQYF
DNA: TGTGCCAGCAGCTTAATGAGTTACGAGCAGTACTTC

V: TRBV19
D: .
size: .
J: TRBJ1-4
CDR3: CASRNSGPYTNEKLFF
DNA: TGTGCCAGTAGAAATTCCGGGCCCTACACTAATGAAAAACTGTTTTTT

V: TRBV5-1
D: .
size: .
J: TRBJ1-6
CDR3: CASSPEQGRSPLHF
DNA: TGCGCCAGCAGCCCCGAACAGGGTCGGTCACCCCTCCACTTT

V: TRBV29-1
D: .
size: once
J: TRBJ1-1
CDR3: CSATDPTEAFF
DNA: TGCAGCGCCACGGACCCCACTGAAGCTTTCTTT

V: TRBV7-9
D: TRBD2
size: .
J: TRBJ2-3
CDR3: CASSTRTSGRKDTQYF
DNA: TGTGCCAGCAGCACCCGGACTAGCGGGAGGAAGGATACGCAGTATTTT

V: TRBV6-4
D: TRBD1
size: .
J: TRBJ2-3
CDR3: CASSDVLGQADTQYF
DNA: TGTGCCAGCAGTGATGTCCTCGGACAGGCAGATACGCAGTATTTT

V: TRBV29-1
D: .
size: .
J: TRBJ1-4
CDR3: CSVASLGNNEKLFF
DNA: TGCAGCGTCGCCAGCCTGGGAAATAATGAAAAACTGTTTTTT

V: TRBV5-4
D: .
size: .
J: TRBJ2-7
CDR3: CASRSGAGQTYEQYF
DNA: TGTGCCAGCAGATCCGGGGCGGGACAGACCTACGAGCAGTACTTC

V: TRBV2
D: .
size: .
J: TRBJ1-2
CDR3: CASTGDNTYGYTF
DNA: TGTGCCAGCACCGGCGACAACACGTATGGCTACACCTTC

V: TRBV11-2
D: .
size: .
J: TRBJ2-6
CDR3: CASSSTGPGANVLTF
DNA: TGTGCCAGCAGCTCCACAGGGCCTGGGGCCAACGTCCTGACTTTC

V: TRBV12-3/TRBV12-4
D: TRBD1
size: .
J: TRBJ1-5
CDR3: CASAGTGHQPQHF
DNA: TGTGCCAGTGCCGGGACAGGGCATCAGCCCCAGCATTTT

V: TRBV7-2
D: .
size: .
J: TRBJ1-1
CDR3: CASSLRLGEAFF
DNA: TGTGCCAGCAGCTTAAGGCTTGGGGAAGCTTTCTTT

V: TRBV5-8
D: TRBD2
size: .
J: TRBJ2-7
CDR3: CASSPGTSGGYEQYF
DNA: TGTGCCAGCAGCCCGGGGACTAGCGGGGGATACGAGCAGTACTTC

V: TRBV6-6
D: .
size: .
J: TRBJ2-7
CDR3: CASSSTRDYEQYF
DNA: TGTGCCAGCAGTTCTACTAGAGACTACGAGCAGTACTTC

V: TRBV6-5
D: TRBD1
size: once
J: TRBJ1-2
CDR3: CASSPLRDRDYGYTF
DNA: TGTGCCAGCAGTCCCCTCCGGGACAGGGACTATGGCTACACCTTC

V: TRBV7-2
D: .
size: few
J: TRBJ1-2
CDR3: CASSLAGSTRGYTF
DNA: TGTGCCAGCAGCTTAGCGGGATCCACGAGGGGCTACACCTTC

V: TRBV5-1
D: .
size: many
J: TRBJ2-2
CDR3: CASSFGRTDPTGELFF
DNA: TGCGCCAGCAGCTTCGGGCGGACGGACCCCACCGGGGAGCTGTTTTTT

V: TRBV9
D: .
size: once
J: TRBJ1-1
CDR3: CASSVDTNTEAFF
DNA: TGTGCCAGCAGCGTAGACACGAACACTGAAGCTTTCTTT

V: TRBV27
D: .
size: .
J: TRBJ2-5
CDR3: CASSSGSQETQYF
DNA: TGTGCCAGCAGTTCGGGCAGCCAAGAGACCCAGTACTTC

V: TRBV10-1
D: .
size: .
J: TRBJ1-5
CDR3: CASNPGQYQPQHF
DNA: TGCGCCAGCAACCCTGGACAGTATCAGCCCCAGCATTTT

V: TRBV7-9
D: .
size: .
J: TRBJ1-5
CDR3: CASSSLRDGTGDQPQHF
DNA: TGTGCCAGCAGCTCATTACGGGACGGGACTGGAGATCAGCCCCAGCATTTT

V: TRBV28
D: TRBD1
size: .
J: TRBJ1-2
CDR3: CASGDSHNYGYTF
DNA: TGTGCCAGCGGGGACAGCCATAACTATGGCTACACCTTC

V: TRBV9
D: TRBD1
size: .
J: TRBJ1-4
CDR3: CASSRGQLATNEKLFF
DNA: TGTGCCAGCAGCAGGGGACAGCTTGCAACTAATGAAAAACTGTTTTTT

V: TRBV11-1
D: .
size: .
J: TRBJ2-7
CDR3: CASSPTPPYEQYF
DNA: TGTGCCAGCAGCCCTACCCCCCCCTACGAGCAGTACTTC

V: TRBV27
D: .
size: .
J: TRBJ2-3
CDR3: CASSLMGSTDTQYF
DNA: TGTGCCAGCAGTTTAATGGGGAGCACAGATACGCAGTATTTT

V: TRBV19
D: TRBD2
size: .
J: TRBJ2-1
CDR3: CASAPLAGGYNEQFF
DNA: TGTGCCAGCGCCCCACTAGCGGGGGGGTACAATGAGCAGTTCTTC

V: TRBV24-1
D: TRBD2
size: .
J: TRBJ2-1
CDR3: CATRTSGSNEQFF
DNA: TGTGCCACCCGTACTAGCGGGAGCAATGAGCAGTTCTTC

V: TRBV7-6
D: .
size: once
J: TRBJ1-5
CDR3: CASSSAGFGDQPQHF
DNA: TGTGCCAGCAGCTCAGCGGGTTTTGGAGATCAGCCCCAGCATTTT

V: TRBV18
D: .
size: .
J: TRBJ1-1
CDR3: CASSPSPATTNTEAFF
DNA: TGTGCCAGCTCACCCTCACCGGCGACGACGAACACTGAAGCTTTCTTT

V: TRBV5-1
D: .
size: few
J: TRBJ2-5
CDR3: CASSLRPVQPQETQYF
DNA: TGCGCCAGCAGCTTGCGCCCGGTTCAGCCTCAAGAGACCCAGTACTTC

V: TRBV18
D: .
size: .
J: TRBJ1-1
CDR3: CASSPTTRTDTEAFF
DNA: TGTGCCAGCTCACCGACCACCCGGACTGACACTGAAGCTTTCTTT

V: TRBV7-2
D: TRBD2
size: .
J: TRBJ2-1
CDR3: CASSLVHAGGGNEQFF
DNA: TGTGCCAGCAGCTTAGTCCACGCGGGAGGTGGCAATGAGCAGTTCTTC

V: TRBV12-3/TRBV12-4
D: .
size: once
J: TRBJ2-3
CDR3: CASRGATDTQYF
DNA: TGTGCCAGCAGGGGAGCGACAGATACGCAGTATTTT

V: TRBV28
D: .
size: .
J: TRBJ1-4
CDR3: CASIRAGYEKLFF
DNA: TGTGCCAGCATAAGGGCAGGATATGAAAAACTGTTTTTT

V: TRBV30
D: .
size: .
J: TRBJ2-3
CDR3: CAWKAGNTDTQYF
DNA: TGTGCCTGGAAGGCCGGGAACACAGATACGCAGTATTTT

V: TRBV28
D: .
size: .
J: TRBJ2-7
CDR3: CASSTTAYEQYF
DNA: TGTGCCAGCAGTACTACCGCCTACGAGCAGTACTTC

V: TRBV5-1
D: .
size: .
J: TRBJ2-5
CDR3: CASRYQETQYF
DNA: TGCGCCAGCAGGTACCAAGAGACCCAGTACTTC

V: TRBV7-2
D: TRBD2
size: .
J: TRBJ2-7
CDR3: CASSSGLAGVDEQYF
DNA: TGTGCCAGCAGCTCCGGACTAGCGGGAGTAGACGAGCAGTACTTC

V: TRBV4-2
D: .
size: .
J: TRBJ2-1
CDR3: CASSRSGQYNEQFF
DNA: TGTGCCAGCAGCCGGAGCGGACAGTACAATGAGCAGTTCTTC

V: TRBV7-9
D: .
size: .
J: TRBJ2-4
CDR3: CASSFSGEAKNIQYF
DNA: TGTGCCAGCAGCTTTAGCGGAGAAGCCAAAAACATTCAGTACTTC

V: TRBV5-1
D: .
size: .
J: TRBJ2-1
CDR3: CASSSSPGVPNEQFF
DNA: TGCGCCAGCAGCTCGTCGCCCGGAGTCCCCAATGAGCAGTTCTTC

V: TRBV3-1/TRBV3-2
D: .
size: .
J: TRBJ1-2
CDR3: CASSQDAGGYTF
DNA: TGTGCCAGCAGCCAAGATGCGGGTGGCTACACCTTC

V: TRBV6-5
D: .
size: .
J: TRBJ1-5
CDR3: CASIAQTNQPQHF
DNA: TGTGCCAGCATCGCACAGACCAATCAGCCCCAGCATTTT

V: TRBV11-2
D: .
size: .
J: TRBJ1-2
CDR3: CASTWGGSYGYTF
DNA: TGTGCCAGCACCTGGGGGGGGAGCTATGGCTACACCTTC

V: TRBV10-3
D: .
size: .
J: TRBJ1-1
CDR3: CAISAQVNTEAFF
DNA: TGTGCCATCAGTGCTCAGGTGAACACTGAAGCTTTCTTT

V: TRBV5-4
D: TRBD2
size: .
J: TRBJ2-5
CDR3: CASTLAGGRETQYF
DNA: TGTGCCAGCACCTTAGCGGGGGGGCGAGAGACCCAGTACTTC

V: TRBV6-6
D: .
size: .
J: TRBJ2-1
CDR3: CASRKNEQFF
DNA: TGTGCCAGCAGAAAAAATGAGCAGTTCTTC

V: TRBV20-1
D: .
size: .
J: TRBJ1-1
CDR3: CSAHRFTEAFF
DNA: TGCAGTGCCCACAGGTTCACTGAAGCTTTCTTT

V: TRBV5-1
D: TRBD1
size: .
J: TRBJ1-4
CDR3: CASSFRKGQAFANEKLFF
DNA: TGCGCCAGCAGCTTCCGTAAGGGACAGGCATTTGCTAATGAAAAACTGTTTTTT

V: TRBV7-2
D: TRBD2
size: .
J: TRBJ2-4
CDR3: CASSLKASGIAKNIQYF
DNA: TGTGCCAGCAGCTTGAAGGCTAGCGGGATAGCCAAAAACATTCAGTACTTC

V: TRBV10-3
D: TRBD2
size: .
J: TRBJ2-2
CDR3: CAISDGRDTGELFF
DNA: TGTGCCATCAGTGACGGGAGGGACACCGGGGAGCTGTTTTTT